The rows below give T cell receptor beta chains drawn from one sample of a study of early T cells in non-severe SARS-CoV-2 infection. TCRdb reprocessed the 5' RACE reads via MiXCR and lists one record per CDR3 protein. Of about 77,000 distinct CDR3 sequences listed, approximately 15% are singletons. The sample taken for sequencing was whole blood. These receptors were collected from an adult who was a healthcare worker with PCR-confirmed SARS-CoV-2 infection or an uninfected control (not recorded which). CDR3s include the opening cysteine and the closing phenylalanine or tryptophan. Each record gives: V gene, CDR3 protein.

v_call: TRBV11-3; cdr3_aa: CASSLDDEQYF
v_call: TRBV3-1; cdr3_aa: CASSSQAGVDYGYTF
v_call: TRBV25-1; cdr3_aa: CASSDRGTEAFF
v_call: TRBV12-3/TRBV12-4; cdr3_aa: CASSWIRTEQYF
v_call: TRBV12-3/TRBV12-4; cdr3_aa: CASRGTGHSYEQYF
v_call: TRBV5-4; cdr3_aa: CASSPNIGVHNEQFF
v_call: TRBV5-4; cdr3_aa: CASSLRLAGEQFF
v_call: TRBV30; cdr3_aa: CAWIVGGHEQYF
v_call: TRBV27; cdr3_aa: CASSPLWAQETQYF
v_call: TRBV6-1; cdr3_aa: CASTQRGNYNEQFF
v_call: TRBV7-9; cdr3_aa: CASSFAGARKNIQYF
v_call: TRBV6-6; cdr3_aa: CASSYPTGESSPLHF
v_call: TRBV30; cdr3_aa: CAWSVQSEKLFF
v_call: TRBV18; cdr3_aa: CASSPITSGELFF
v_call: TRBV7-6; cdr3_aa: CASSRLGETQYF
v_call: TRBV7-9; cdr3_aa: CASSPREGAAEAFF
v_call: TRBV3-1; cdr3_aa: CASSQVSGNTIYF
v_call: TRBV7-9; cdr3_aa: CASSPLQHVTNTGELFF
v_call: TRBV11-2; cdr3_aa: CASSPRTGGGETQYF
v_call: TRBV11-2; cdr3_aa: CASSFIQGGGERNIQYF
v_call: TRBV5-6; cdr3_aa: CASSLPGQGGGELFF
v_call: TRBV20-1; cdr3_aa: CSARDRGGRNTIYF
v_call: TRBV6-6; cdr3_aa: CASSQTGQFF
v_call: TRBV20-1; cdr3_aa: CSAGQGWGTEAFF
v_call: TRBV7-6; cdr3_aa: CASSFGQYTGELFF
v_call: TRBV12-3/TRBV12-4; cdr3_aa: CASSLAPVVNIQYF
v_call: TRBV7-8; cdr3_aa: CASSNSGTGNPYGYTF
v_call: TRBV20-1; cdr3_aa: CSASAGGSGANVLTF
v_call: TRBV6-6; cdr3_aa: CASSYPGRKQETQYF
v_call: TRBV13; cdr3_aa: CASSLQGVSTDTQYF
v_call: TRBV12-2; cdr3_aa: CASRLRKVGTATNYGYTF
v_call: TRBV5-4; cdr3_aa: CASSLGQGNTGELFF
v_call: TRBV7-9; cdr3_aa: CASSPGGSYEQYF
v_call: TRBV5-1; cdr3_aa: CASSLRGGSSHNEQFF
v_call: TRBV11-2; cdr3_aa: CASSLGTVQPQHF
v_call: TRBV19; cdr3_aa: CASSILPPWTGYADQPQHF
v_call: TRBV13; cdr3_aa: CASTTVTDGAKNIQYF
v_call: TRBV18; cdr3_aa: CASSPPAHEQYF